This T cell receptor beta chain was recovered during a study of molecular identifiers for immune sequencing clone quantification. This CDR3 comprises 14 residues. From germline, CDR1 is SNHLY and CDR2 FYNNEI. V lost 6 bases and J 4 bases, leaving 12 bases between the germline ends. This clonotype was recorded at least ten times. TCRdb reprocessed the PCR reads with MiXCR, giving one entry per CDR3 protein. This repertoire shows more than 450,000 distinct CDR3 sequences, roughly 24% found once; its top ten account for 0.7% to 0.9%. The chain couples TRBV2 to TRBJ1-4, with TRBD1 as a possible D gene (5 bases). Sequenced material: naive CD8+ T cells from blood, with Jurkat cell RNA spiked in. Subset here: FACS-sorted CD8+CD4-CCR7+CD45RA+ naive T cells. The receptor was derived from a human donor in good health. Some libraries in this study had Jurkat cell RNA spiked in. For the CDR3, the DNA is TGTGCCAGCAGCCGACGGGACCTTAATGAAAAACTGTTTTTT. This sequence encodes CASSRRDLNEKLFF.